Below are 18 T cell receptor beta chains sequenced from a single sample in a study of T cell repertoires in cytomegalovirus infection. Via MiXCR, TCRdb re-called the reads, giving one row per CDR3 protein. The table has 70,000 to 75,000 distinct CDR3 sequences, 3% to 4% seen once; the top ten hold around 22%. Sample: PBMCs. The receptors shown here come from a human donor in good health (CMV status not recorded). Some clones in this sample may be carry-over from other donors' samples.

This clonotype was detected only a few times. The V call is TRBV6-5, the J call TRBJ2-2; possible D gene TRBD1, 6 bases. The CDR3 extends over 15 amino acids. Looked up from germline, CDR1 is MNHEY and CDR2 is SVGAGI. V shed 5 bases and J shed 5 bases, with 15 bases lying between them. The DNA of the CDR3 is TGTGCCAGCAGTAGCGACAGGCGAGGGACCGGGGAGCTGTTTTTT. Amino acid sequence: CASSSDRRGTGELFF.

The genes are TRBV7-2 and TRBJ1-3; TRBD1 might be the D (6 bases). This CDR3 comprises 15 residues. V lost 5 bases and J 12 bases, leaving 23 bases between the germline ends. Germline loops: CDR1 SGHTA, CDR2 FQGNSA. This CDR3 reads CASSPLTGAGTIIYF. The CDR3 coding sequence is TGTGCCAGCAGCCCTCTGACAGGAGCTGGAACCATCATATATTTT. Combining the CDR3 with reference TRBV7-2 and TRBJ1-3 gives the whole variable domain GAGVSQSPSNKVTEKGKDVELRCDPISGHTALYWYRQSLGQGLEFLIYFQGNSAPDKSGLPSDRFSAERTGGSVSTLTIQRTQQEDSAVYLCASSPLTGAGTIIYFGEGSWLTVV.

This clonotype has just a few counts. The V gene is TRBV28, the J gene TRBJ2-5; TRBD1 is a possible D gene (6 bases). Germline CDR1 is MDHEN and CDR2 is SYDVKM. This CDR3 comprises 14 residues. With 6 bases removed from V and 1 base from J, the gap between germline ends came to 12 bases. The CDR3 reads CASSPMDSQETQYF. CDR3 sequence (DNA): TGTGCCAGCAGCCCCATGGACAGCCAAGAGACCCAGTACTTC. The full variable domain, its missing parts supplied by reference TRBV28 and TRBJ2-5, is DVKVTQSSRYLVKRTGEKVFLECVQDMDHENMFWYRQDPGLGLRLIYFSYDVKMKEKGDIPEGYSVSREKKERFSLILESASTNQTSMYLCASSPMDSQETQYFGPGTRLLVL.

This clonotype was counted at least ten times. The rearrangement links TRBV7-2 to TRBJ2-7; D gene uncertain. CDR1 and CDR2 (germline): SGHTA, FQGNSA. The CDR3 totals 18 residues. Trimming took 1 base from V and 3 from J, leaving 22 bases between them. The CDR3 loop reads CASSLEYAGAIFNYEQYF. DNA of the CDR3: TGTGCCAGCAGCTTAGAATACGCAGGTGCGATTTTTAACTACGAGCAGTACTTC.

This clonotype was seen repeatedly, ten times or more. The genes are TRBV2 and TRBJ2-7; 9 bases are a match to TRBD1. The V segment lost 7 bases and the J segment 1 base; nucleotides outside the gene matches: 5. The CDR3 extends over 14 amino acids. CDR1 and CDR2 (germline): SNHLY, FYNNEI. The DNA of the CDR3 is TGTGCCAGCACGGGGACAGGGAGTTCCTACGAGCAGTACTTC. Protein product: CASTGTGSSYEQYF. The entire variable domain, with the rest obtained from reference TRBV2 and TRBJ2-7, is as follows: EPEVTQTPSHQVTQMGQEVILRCVPISNHLYFYWYRQILGQKVEFLVSFYNNEISEKSEIFDDQFSVERPDGSNFTLKIRSTKLEDSAMYFCASTGTGSSYEQYFGPGTRLTVT.

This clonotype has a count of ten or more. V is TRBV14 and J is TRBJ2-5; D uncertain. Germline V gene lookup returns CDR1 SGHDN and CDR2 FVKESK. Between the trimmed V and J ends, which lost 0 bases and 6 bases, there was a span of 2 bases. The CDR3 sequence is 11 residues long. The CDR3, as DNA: TGTGCCAGCAGCCAAGAAAAGACCCAGTACTTC. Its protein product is CASSQEKTQYF.

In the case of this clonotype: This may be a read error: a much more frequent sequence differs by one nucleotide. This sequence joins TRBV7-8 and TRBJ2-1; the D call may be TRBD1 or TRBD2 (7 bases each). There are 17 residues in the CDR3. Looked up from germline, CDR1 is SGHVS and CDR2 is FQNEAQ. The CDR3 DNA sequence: TGTGCCAGCAGCTTAAGGGGGCGGGAGAGCTCCTACAATGTGCAGTTCTTC. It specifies CASSLRGRESSYNVQFF.

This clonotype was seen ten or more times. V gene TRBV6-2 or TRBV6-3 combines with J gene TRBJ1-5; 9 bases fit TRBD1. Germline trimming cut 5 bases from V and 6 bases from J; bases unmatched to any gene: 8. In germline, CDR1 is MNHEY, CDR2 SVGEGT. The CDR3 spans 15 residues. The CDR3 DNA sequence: TGTGCCAGCAGTGCTATTACAGGGGGCGGTCAGCCCCAGCATTTT. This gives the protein CASSAITGGGQPQHF.

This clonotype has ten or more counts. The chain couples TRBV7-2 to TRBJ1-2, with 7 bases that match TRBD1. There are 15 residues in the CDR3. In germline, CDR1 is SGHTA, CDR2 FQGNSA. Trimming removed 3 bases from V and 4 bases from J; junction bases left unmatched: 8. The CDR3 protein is CASSFTGVDLYGYTF. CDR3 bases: TGTGCCAGCAGCTTCACAGGGGTTGATCTCTATGGCTACACCTTC.

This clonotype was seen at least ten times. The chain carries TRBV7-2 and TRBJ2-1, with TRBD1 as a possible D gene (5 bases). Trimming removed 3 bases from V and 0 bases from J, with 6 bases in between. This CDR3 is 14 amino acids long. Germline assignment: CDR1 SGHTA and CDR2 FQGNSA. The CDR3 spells CASSFDSSYNEQFF. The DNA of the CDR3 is TGTGCCAGCAGCTTCGACAGCTCCTACAATGAGCAGTTCTTC.

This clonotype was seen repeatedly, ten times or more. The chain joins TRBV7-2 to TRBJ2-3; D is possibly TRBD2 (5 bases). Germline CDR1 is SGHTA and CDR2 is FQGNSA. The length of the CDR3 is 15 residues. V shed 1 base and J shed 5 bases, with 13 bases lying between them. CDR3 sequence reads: CASSLGTGFLDTQYF. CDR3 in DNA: TGTGCCAGCAGCTTAGGAACGGGATTTTTAGATACGCAGTATTTT.

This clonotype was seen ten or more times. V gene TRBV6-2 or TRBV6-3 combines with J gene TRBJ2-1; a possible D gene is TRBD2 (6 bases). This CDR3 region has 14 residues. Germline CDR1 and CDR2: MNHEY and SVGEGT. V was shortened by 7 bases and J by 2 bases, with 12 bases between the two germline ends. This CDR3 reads CASTAGRTYNEQFF. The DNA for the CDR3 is TGTGCCAGCACCGCGGGGAGGACCTACAATGAGCAGTTCTTC.

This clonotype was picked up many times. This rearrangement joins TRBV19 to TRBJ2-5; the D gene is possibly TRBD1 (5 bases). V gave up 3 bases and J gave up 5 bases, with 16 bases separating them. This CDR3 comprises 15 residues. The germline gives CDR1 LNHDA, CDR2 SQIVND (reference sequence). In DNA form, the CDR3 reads TGTGCCAGTAGTATCTCCGGACACCACCGGGAGACCCAGTACTTC. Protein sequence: CASSISGHHRETQYF.

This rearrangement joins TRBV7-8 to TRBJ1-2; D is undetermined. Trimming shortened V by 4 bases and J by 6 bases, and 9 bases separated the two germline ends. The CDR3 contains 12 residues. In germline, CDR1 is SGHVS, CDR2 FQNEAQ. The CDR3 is CASSSEVDGYTF. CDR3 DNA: TGTGCCAGCAGCTCGGAGGTAGATGGCTACACCTTC.

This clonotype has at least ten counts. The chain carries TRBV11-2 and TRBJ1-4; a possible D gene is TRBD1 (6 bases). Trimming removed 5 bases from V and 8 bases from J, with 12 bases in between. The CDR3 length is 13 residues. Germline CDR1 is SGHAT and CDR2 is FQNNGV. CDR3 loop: CASSPGQREKLFF. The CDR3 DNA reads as TGTGCCAGCAGCCCCGGACAGAGGGAAAAACTGTTTTTT.

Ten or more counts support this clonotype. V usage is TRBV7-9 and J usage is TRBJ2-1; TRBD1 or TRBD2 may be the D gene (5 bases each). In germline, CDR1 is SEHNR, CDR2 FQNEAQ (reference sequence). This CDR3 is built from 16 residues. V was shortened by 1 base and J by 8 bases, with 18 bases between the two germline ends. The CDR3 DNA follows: TGTGCCAGCAGCTTAGTGTCTGGGACGGACGCTCATGAGCAGTTCTTC. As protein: CASSLVSGTDAHEQFF.

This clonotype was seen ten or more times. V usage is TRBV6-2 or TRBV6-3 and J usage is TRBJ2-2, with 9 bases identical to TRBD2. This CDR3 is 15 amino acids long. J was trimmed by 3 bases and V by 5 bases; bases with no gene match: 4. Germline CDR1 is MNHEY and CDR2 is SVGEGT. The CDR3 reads CASSRGGADTGELFF. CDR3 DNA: TGTGCCAGCAGTCGCGGGGGGGCGGACACCGGGGAGCTGTTTTTT.

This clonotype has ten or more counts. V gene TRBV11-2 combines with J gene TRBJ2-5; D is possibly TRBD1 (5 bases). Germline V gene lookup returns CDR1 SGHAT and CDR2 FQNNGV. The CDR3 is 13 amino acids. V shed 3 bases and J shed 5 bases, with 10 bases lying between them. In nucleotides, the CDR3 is TGTGCCAGCAGCTTTAGGGGCCTGGAGACCCAGTACTTC. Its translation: CASSFRGLETQYF. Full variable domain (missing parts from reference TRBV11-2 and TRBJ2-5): EAGVAQSPRYKIIEKRQSVAFWCNPISGHATLYWYQQILGQGPKLLIQFQNNGVVDDSQLPKDRFSAERLKGVDSTLKIQPAKLEDSAVYLCASSFRGLETQYFGPGTRLLVL.